Below are 26 T cell receptor beta chains sequenced from a single sample in a study of blood T cell repertoires in COVID-19. Assay: immunoSEQ multiplex PCR; the TCRdb copy retains only in-frame clones and omits some. The sample has 200,000 to 250,000 clones, approximately 80% seen once. Sequenced input: peripheral blood. The source of these receptors is a human donor in a cohort sampled during active COVID-19.

This clone was observed a single time. The chain couples TRBV2 to TRBJ2-3; D is possibly TRBD2 (6 bases). The V gene lost 10 bases and the J gene lost 6 bases, with 20 bases spanning the gap. This CDR3 contains 14 residues. Per germline, CDR1 SNHLY and CDR2 FYNNEI. The CDR3 loop is CAKGGGNPKDTQYF. DNA for the CDR3: TGTGCCAAAGGCGGCGGGAATCCAAAGGATACGCAGTATTTT.

The J gene is TRBJ2-7, the V gene TRBV4-2; tentatively, D is TRBD1 (5 bases). The CDR3 has 12 residues. Germline V gives CDR1 LGHNA, CDR2 YNFKEQ. Trimming left V 2 bases short and J 4 bases short, with 6 bases between. The CDR3 reads CASSQTGYEQYF. In nucleotides, the CDR3 is TGTGCCAGCAGCCAAACAGGTTACGAGCAGTACTTC.

The CDR3 bases are TGTGCCACCAGCAGAGGACAGGGGTGGGGCGGGGAGCTGTTTTTT. Translation gives CATSRGQGWGGELFF. The chain links TRBV15 to TRBJ2-2, with 8 bases that match TRBD1. The CDR3 covers 15 residues. Trimming cost V 1 base and J 7 bases; bases outside gene matches: 5. In germline, CDR1 is LNHNV, CDR2 YYDKDF (reference sequence).

The chain joins TRBV5-1 to TRBJ2-1; D call uncertain. The CDR3 length is 15 residues. Per germline, CDR1 SGHRS and CDR2 YFSETQ. The germline V and J ends were trimmed by 4 bases and 0 bases, with 11 bases remaining between them. CDR3 sequence: CASSESGPSYNEQFF. Here the CDR3 DNA reads TGCGCCAGCAGCGAGAGTGGTCCCTCCTACAATGAGCAGTTCTTC.

The chain carries TRBV6-1 and TRBJ2-7, with a weak D call TRBD1 (5 bases). Trimming cost V 2 bases and J 9 bases, with 11 bases left between them. The CDR3 is made up of 12 amino acids. Germline V gene sequence: CDR1 MNHNS, CDR2 SASEGT. The CDR3 is CASSEPQGLQYF. The CDR3 region has the DNA TGTGCCAGCAGTGAACCCCAGGGCCTGCAGTACTTC.

The rearrangement links TRBV9 to TRBJ2-3; 8 nucleotides match TRBD2. Losses at the gene ends were 6 bases for V and 3 bases for J; bases not matched to a gene: 9. The CDR3 contains 15 residues. Germline values: CDR1 SGDLS, CDR2 YYNGEE. The CDR3 reads CASTPGGGRTDTQYF. CDR3 DNA: TGTGCCAGCACCCCGGGAGGGGGGCGAACAGATACGCAGTATTTT.

This sequence joins TRBV5-1 and TRBJ1-2; 7 nucleotides agree with TRBD1. The CDR3 spans 13 residues. The V gene end was trimmed by 4 bases and the J gene end by 4 bases; junction bases not matched to a gene: 4. Germline CDR1 SGHRS, CDR2 YFSETQ. DNA of the CDR3: TGCGCCAGCAGCCACAGGGGCGGCTATGGCTACACCTTC. Protein: CASSHRGGYGYTF.

This clone has only a few counts. The J gene is TRBJ1-1, the V gene TRBV27; 7 nucleotides match TRBD1. V shed 6 bases, J shed 1 base, and the junction held 5 bases outside the gene matches. The length of the CDR3 is 14 residues. Germline assignment: CDR1 MNHEY and CDR2 SMNVEV (reference sequence). CDR3 region: CASRVQGKNTEAFF. The CDR3, as DNA: TGTGCCAGCAGGGTACAGGGGAAGAACACTGAAGCTTTCTTT.

The CDR3 DNA reads TGTGCCGCCATGCGGCCAGGGGGCTCCTACCTGAACACTGAAGCTTTCTTT. Its translation: CAAMRPGGSYLNTEAFF. The chain links TRBV28 to TRBJ1-1, with 8 bases identical to TRBD1. The CDR3 extends over 17 amino acids. Germline lookup yields CDR1 MDHEN and CDR2 SYDVKM. Germline trimming cut 11 bases from V and 0 bases from J; bases unmatched to any gene: 17.

A single count supports this clone. The chain combines TRBV30 with TRBJ2-5; TRBD2 matches at 7 bases. The V segment lost 0 bases and the J segment 4 bases; nucleotides outside the gene matches: 2. The germline V gene encodes CDR1 GTSNPN and CDR2 SVGIG (reference sequence). The CDR3 has 13 residues. The CDR3 DNA reads TGTGCCTGGAGTGTTGGGGAGGGAGAGACCCAGTACTTC. As protein: CAWSVGEGETQYF.

The chain is built from TRBV28 and TRBJ2-3, with TRBD1 matching 8 bases. This CDR3 is built from 17 residues. The germline V gene encodes CDR1 MDHEN and CDR2 SYDVKM. V lost 3 bases and J lost 0; bases outside the gene matches: 8. The CDR3: CASSFWAGGSSTDTQYF. The CDR3 nucleotides are TGTGCCAGCAGTTTTTGGGCAGGGGGCTCTAGCACAGATACGCAGTATTTT.

The chain joins TRBV4-1 to TRBJ2-1; a weak D match, TRBD1 (6 bases). The CDR3 has 14 residues. Per germline, CDR1 MGHRA and CDR2 YSYEKL. The V end lost 1 base, the J end lost 9 bases, and 13 bases lay between the germline ends. CDR3 protein: CASSQGTEGGEQFF. CDR3 DNA sequence: TGCGCCAGCAGCCAAGGGACAGAGGGTGGTGAGCAGTTCTTC.

The gene calls are TRBV2 and TRBJ1-2; D is perhaps TRBD1 (6 bases). CDR1 SNHLY and CDR2 FYNNEI come from the germline V gene. The ends were cut back, 3 bases at V and 5 bases at J, with 13 bases in the middle. The CDR3 runs 14 residues. CDR3 amino acids: CASSDATGQYGYTF. CDR3 DNA: TGTGCCAGCAGTGATGCGACGGGACAATATGGCTACACCTTC.

J is TRBJ1-5 and V is TRBV6-1; 8 bases match TRBD1. The germline gives CDR1 MNHNS, CDR2 SASEGT. With 1 base clipped from V and 6 bases from J, the junction kept 5 bases outside the gene matches. The CDR3 runs 15 residues. The chain's CDR3 is CASSEGAGGIQPQHF. The CDR3 DNA follows: TGTGCCAGCAGTGAAGGGGCAGGGGGCATTCAGCCCCAGCATTTT.

The chain uses TRBV3-1 (or the pseudogene TRBV3-2) and TRBJ1-2, with D possibly TRBD1 on 5 matching bases. The ends were cut back, 1 base at V and 7 bases at J, with 10 bases in the middle. The CDR3 contains 13 residues. Germline V gene sequence: CDR1 LGHDT, CDR2 YNNKEL (reference sequence). The CDR3 region is CASSQGGGFGYTF. CDR3 nucleotide sequence: TGTGCCAGCAGCCAAGGGGGGGGATTTGGCTACACCTTC.

The rearrangement links TRBV7-9 to TRBJ1-1; 10 bases match TRBD1. The V and J ends lost 5 bases and 0 bases, in that order; junction bases with no gene match: 9. CDR1 is SEHNR and CDR2 is FQNEAQ in the germline V gene (reference sequence). The CDR3 contains 17 residues. The CDR3 here is CASSPPGQGSLNTEAFF. The CDR3 nucleotides are TGTGCCAGCAGCCCTCCGGGACAGGGGTCCCTGAACACTGAAGCTTTCTTT.

The chain combines TRBV6-5 with TRBJ1-2; no reliable D call. The CDR3 has 15 residues. V was cut by 2 bases and J by 4 bases, with 14 bases left in between. Germline V CDR1 and CDR2: MNHEY, SVGAGI. Written as DNA, the CDR3 is TGTGCCAGCAGTTACGAAGGTGCCCGGGGCTATGGCTACACCTTC. Its protein product is CASSYEGARGYGYTF.

The rearrangement uses TRBV5-4 and TRBJ1-2; 8 bases map to TRBD1. The ends lost 4 bases at V and 4 bases at J; junction bases unmatched: 9. This CDR3 comprises 15 residues. CDR1 and CDR2 (germline): SGHNT, YYREEE (reference sequence). The chain's CDR3 is CASSMQDRESYGYTF. The CDR3 nucleotides read TGTGCCAGCAGCATGCAGGACAGGGAAAGCTATGGCTACACCTTC.

V usage is TRBV10-3 and J usage is TRBJ1-1, with D possibly matching TRBD1 (6 bases). V was cut by 10 bases and J by 0 bases, with 21 bases left in between. The CDR3 runs to 16 residues. CDR1 is ENHRY and CDR2 is SYGVKD in the germline V gene. The CDR3 bases are TGTGCCACCCTCTACTCCGGGGGGCACCTGAACACTGAAGCTTTCTTT. Translating it yields CATLYSGGHLNTEAFF.

The chain's CDR3 is CASSLDLGGQNGYTF. CDR3 DNA: TGTGCCAGCAGCTTAGATTTAGGGGGACAGAATGGCTACACCTTC. V usage is TRBV7-9 and J usage is TRBJ1-2, with 7 bases that match TRBD1. Trimming removed 1 base from V and 6 bases from J; junction bases left unmatched: 8. Germline CDR1 reads SEHNR; CDR2 reads FQNEAQ (reference sequence). The CDR3 has 15 amino acids.

This rearrangement joins TRBV7-9 to TRBJ1-1; TRBD1 might be the D (5 bases). V was trimmed by 2 bases and J by 5 bases, leaving 12 bases between them. The length of the CDR3 is 14 residues. The germline gives CDR1 SEHNR, CDR2 FQNEAQ (reference sequence). The CDR3 coding sequence is TGTGCCAGCAGCTTATTCGGCAGGGATACTGAAGCTTTCTTT. It specifies CASSLFGRDTEAFF.

This clone occurred a few times. The rearrangement uses TRBV19 and TRBJ1-5; D is perhaps TRBD1 (6 bases). CDR1 and CDR2 (germline): LNHDA, SQIVND (reference sequence). The V end lost 5 bases, the J end lost 6 bases, and 11 bases lay between the germline ends. CDR3 length: 13 amino acids. CDR3 bases: TGTGCCAGTAGTGGGGGGGCTCGTCAGCCCCAGCATTTT. Translated, it gives CASSGGARQPQHF.

The V and J genes are TRBV5-1 and TRBJ1-4, with 9 nucleotides matching TRBD1. Germline lookup yields CDR1 SGHRS and CDR2 YFSETQ. The CDR3 totals 16 residues. The junction had 2 bases not matched to a gene; V was cut back by 0 bases and J by 2 bases. The CDR3, as DNA: TGCGCCAGCAGCTTGGGGACAGGGGAGACTAATGAAAAACTGTTTTTT. It encodes CASSLGTGETNEKLFF.

The chain couples TRBV29-1 to TRBJ2-7; D unclear. The CDR3 is 13 residues long. Trimming stripped 3 bases from V and 3 bases from J, with 12 bases between. Germline lookup yields CDR1 SQVTM and CDR2 ANQGSEA. DNA of the CDR3: TGCAGCGTTGAGAAGGCAGCAGGCTACGAGCAGTACTTC. It encodes CSVEKAAGYEQYF.

The rearrangement joins TRBV6-5 to TRBJ2-7, with D maybe TRBD1 (5 bases). Germline V gives CDR1 MNHEY, CDR2 SVGAGI. CDR3 length: 14 amino acids. V dropped 6 bases and J dropped 5 bases, with 17 bases sitting between them. DNA of the CDR3: TGTGCCAGCAGGAGCTTGGCAGGGCGTGACGAGCAGTACTTC. Its protein is CASRSLAGRDEQYF.

In regard to this clone: The sample contains more than one DNA sequence encoding this CDR3. The rearrangement links TRBV7-2 to TRBJ1-2; D call uncertain. The V gene's germline CDR1 is SGHTA and CDR2 FQGNSA. The CDR3 is 13 amino acids. Between the trimmed V and J ends, which lost 3 bases and 3 bases, there was a span of 8 bases. The CDR3 region is CASSFNNDYGYTF. The CDR3 coding sequence is TGTGCCAGCAGCTTTAATAATGACTATGGCTACACCTTC.